A selection of T cell receptor beta chains follows, all from one sample in a study of T cells in Graves' hyperthyroidism and ophthalmopathy. Each CDR3 protein is one row after TCRdb ran MiXCR on the multiplex PCR reads. The sample contains 500,000 to 800,000 distinct CDR3 sequences, roughly 15% of which appear only once. Sequenced material: blood. These receptors came from a woman aged 45-59 years with Graves' ophthalmopathy. The CDR3 runs from the conserved cysteine through the conserved F or W. A D gene is named only where the DNA matches it firmly.

V	J	D	CDR3
TRBV7-8	TRBJ2-7	TRBD1	CASSFGQGTGEQYF
TRBV5-1	TRBJ2-3	NA	CASSFRDLNTDTQYF
TRBV9	TRBJ2-5	NA	CASSQRAGGRQETQYF
TRBV12-3/TRBV12-4	TRBJ2-1	TRBD2	CASSLLLAAKGEQFF
TRBV20-1	TRBJ2-5	TRBD2	CSATRAGGGETQYF
TRBV7-6	TRBJ2-1	NA	CASSLELDSRGRRTNEQFF
TRBV18	TRBJ1-1	NA	CASSPTATEYEAFF
TRBV6-2/TRBV6-3	TRBJ2-1	TRBD2	CASSLGTSLPYNEQFF
TRBV10-2	TRBJ2-1	NA	CASSEGGTYNEQFF
TRBV19	TRBJ2-3	TRBD1	CASSIGTGGFFGLSTDTQYF
TRBV14	TRBJ2-2	NA	CASSQIRNTGELLF
TRBV5-1	TRBJ1-2	TRBD1	CASSLDRGRGFHGYTF
TRBV5-1	TRBJ2-3	TRBD2	CASSRSLAGGPDTQYF
TRBV20-1	TRBJ2-3	NA	CSASNRDTPTDTQYF
TRBV2	TRBJ2-1	TRBD1	CASSPRTGSGQLNNEQFF
TRBV27	TRBJ2-1	NA	CASSDFGQYNEQFF
TRBV15	TRBJ2-1	NA	CATSRGHSNNEQFF
TRBV20-1	TRBJ1-1	NA	CSARDLSDTEAFF
TRBV20-1	TRBJ2-1	NA	CSVLRSPFYEQFF
TRBV25-1	TRBJ1-4	TRBD1	CASTTGTDVNEKLFF